Below, 9 T cell receptor beta chains from the same sample are listed, as sequenced in a study of identical twins. TCRdb processed the 5' RACE reads anew with MiXCR; each CDR3 protein has one entry. Altogether approximately 590,000 distinct CDR3 sequences are present, around 9.6% being singletons, with the ten largest covering 2.5% to 3%. The data also belong to a second study, concerning yellow fever vaccine responses in identical twins.

Sequenced sample: PBMCs. The receptors stem from a woman under 30 in good health.

There are many counts of this clonotype. The rearrangement joins TRBV20-1 to TRBJ2-5; tentative D call: TRBD2 (6 bases). CDR1 is DFQATT, CDR2 SNEGSKA, per germline (reference sequence). The CDR3 sequence is 13 residues long. The CDR3 region has the DNA TGCAGCGCGGGGATAACGGCCCAAGAGACCCAGTACTTC. Its translation is CSAGITAQETQYF.

This clonotype occurred many times. The chain employs TRBV7-8 and TRBJ1-1; 7 nucleotides agree with TRBD1. This CDR3 is 16 amino acids long. Germline trimming cut 4 bases from V and 1 base from J; bases unmatched to any gene: 9. Germline V lookup: CDR1 SGHVS, CDR2 FQNEAQ. CDR3 in DNA: TGTGCCAGCAGCTCCGCAGAAAGGACAGGGAACACTGAAGCTTTCTTT. This codes for CASSSAERTGNTEAFF.

V gene TRBV27 combines with J gene TRBJ2-7; 7 bases line up with TRBD2. Germline CDR1 and CDR2: MNHEY and SMNVEV (reference sequence). With 6 bases clipped from V and 3 bases from J, the junction kept 8 bases outside the gene matches. The CDR3 totals 14 residues. CDR3 sequence reads: CASRLNRDYYEQYF. For the CDR3, the DNA is TGTGCCAGCAGACTAAACCGGGACTACTACGAGCAGTACTTC.

This clonotype was seen more than once but under ten times. The chain links TRBV7-9 to TRBJ1-5, with 8 bases fitting TRBD1. This CDR3 is built from 16 residues. Trimming at V came to 1 base and at J to 2 bases, leaving 4 bases not matched to a gene. Germline CDR1 SEHNR, CDR2 FQNEAQ (reference sequence). The CDR3 coding sequence is TGTGCCAGCAGCTTAGTTCAGGGGGCCGGCAATCAGCCCCAGCATTTT. Its translation is CASSLVQGAGNQPQHF.

This chain uses TRBV29-1 with TRBJ2-3; D could derive from TRBD1 or TRBD2 (5 bases each). The CDR3 length is 17 residues. Germline lookup yields CDR1 SQVTM and CDR2 ANQGSEA. Deletions cut 7 bases from V and 0 bases from J, with 23 bases between. The DNA for the CDR3 is TGCAGCGGAGGGCCGCTTTTCTGGGGCGGGAGCACAGATACGCAGTATTTT. Translated, it gives CSGGPLFWGGSTDTQYF.

This clonotype was detected many times. The chain uses TRBV20-1 and TRBJ2-7; no definite D call. The ends were cut back, 0 bases at V and 2 bases at J, with 8 bases in the middle. Germline lookup yields CDR1 DFQATT and CDR2 SNEGSKA (reference sequence). The CDR3 contains 13 residues. CDR3 amino acids: CSARDSGTYEQYF. Written as DNA, the CDR3 is TGCAGTGCTAGAGATTCAGGTACCTACGAGCAGTACTTC.

V gene TRBV2 combines with J gene TRBJ2-3, with 11 bases matching TRBD1. V gave up 6 bases and J gave up 3 bases; unmatched junction bases: 5. This CDR3 spans 15 amino acids. Germline values: CDR1 SNHLY, CDR2 FYNNEI. CDR3 sequence reads: CASSRDRGSTDTQYF. The CDR3, as DNA: TGTGCCAGCAGCAGGGACAGGGGGTCGACAGATACGCAGTATTTT.

This clonotype was found a few times. The chain employs TRBV4-3 and TRBJ2-3, with 10 bases that match TRBD2. The germline gives CDR1 LGHNA, CDR2 YSLEER. The J segment lost 2 bases and the V segment lost 0 bases, leaving 5 bases of the junction unmatched. The CDR3 is 17 residues long. CDR3 loop: CASSQDGAGGITDTQYF. CDR3 in DNA: TGCGCCAGCAGCCAAGATGGAGCGGGAGGGATCACAGATACGCAGTATTTT.

The chain joins TRBV4-2 to TRBJ2-2; a possible D gene is TRBD2 (8 bases). The V gene's germline CDR1 is LGHNA and CDR2 YNFKEQ. V dropped 4 bases and J dropped 4 bases, with 25 bases sitting between them. The CDR3 sequence is 19 residues long. The CDR3, as DNA: TGTGCCAGCAGCCGAAGAAGAGCGGGGGCCAGGGGGTTCACCGGGGAGCTGTTTTTT. Encoded protein: CASSRRRAGARGFTGELFF.